This is a list of T cell receptor beta chains from one sample in a study of blood T cell repertoires in COVID-19. Using immunoSEQ multiplex PCR, the repertoire was profiled, and TCRdb retains in-frame clones only, with some absent. The data show over 150,000 clones, about 85% seen once. The material sequenced was PBMCs or T cells enriched from blood (not recorded which). All receptors derive from a man aged 40-55 years who had recovered from COVID-19. CDR3s include the opening cysteine and the closing phenylalanine or tryptophan. Fields, in order: clone size, D gene, V gene, J gene, CDR3 DNA, CDR3 protein. The D gene is left open where the match is weak. Expanded clones are given a class, and other clones once, few, many or no size at all.

few,TRBD1,TRBV6-5,TRBJ1-5,TGTGCCATCCAGGGGGCGGAGAGTCAGCCCCAGCATTTT,CAIQGAESQPQHF
.,.,TRBV4-1,TRBJ1-6,TGCGCCAGCAGCCAAGAGGGCGGGGGTTCACCCCTCCACTTT,CASSQEGGGSPLHF
.,TRBD1,TRBV19,TRBJ1-1,TGTGCCAGTAGCATTCCAGGGGGGTTCACTGAAGCTTTCTTT,CASSIPGGFTEAFF
.,TRBD1,TRBV4-1,TRBJ1-1,TGCGCCAGCAGCCCCGGACAGGGTTCCGGGAACACTGAAGCTTTCTTT,CASSPGQGSGNTEAFF
.,.,TRBV3-1/TRBV3-2,TRBJ2-3,TGTGCCAGCAGCCAAGATATGTCCGGCACAGATACGCAGTATTTT,CASSQDMSGTDTQYF
.,.,TRBV24-1,TRBJ2-1,TGTGCCACCAGTGATGCAGCGGCCCCCTACAATGAGCAGTTCTTC,CATSDAAAPYNEQFF
.,.,TRBV30,TRBJ2-3,TGTGCCTGGGGGGAGGCTGATACGCAGTATTTT,CAWGEADTQYF
.,TRBD1,TRBV11-2,TRBJ2-7,TGTGCCAGCAGCTTATCGGGACAGTCCTACGAGCAGTACTTC,CASSLSGQSYEQYF
few,.,TRBV27,TRBJ2-1,TGTGCCAGCAGTTTGCGCGGGCCGCCTAACAATGAGCAGTTCTTC,CASSLRGPPNNEQFF
once,.,TRBV7-9,TRBJ2-7,TGTGCCAGCAGCCCTGGGACTGCCACCTACGAGCAGTACTTC,CASSPGTATYEQYF
.,.,TRBV7-8,TRBJ1-6,TGTGCCAGCAGCCCCGGCGGGGATCGATCACCCCTCCACTTT,CASSPGGDRSPLHF
.,TRBD1,TRBV27,TRBJ2-7,TGTGCCAGCAGGGGACAGGGGTGGTTTGGGGAGCAGTACTTC,CASRGQGWFGEQYF
.,TRBD1,TRBV3-1/TRBV3-2,TRBJ1-6,TGTGCCAGCAGCCCCCTGGGACAGGGCGATTCACCCCTCCACTTT,CASSPLGQGDSPLHF
few,TRBD1,TRBV19,TRBJ1-1,TGTGCCAGTAGTAATGACAGGGGGCTGCTGGCTGAAGCTTTCTTT,CASSNDRGLLAEAFF
.,.,TRBV7-9,TRBJ2-2,TGTGCCAGCGACTCTGCAGGGCGAGGCACCGGGGAGCTGTTTTTT,CASDSAGRGTGELFF
once,.,TRBV21-1,TRBJ1-3,TGTGCCAGGAAGGGGGCAGGTGGAAACACCATATATTTT,CARKGAGGNTIYF
.,TRBD1,TRBV4-2,TRBJ2-1,TGTGCCAGCAGCCATGAGTCCTCGGACAGGGGCATGGATGAGCAGTTCTTC,CASSHESSDRGMDEQFF
.,.,TRBV18,TRBJ2-5,TGTGCCAGCTCACCTCCGTCCCAAGAGACCCAGTACTTC,CASSPPSQETQYF
.,TRBD1,TRBV7-9,TRBJ1-4,TGTGCCAGCAGCCCCGGGACAGGTGGCAATGCAACTAATGAAAAACTGTTTTTT,CASSPGTGGNATNEKLFF
once,.,TRBV27,TRBJ1-3,TGTGCCAGCAGTTTACGGGGAGCAAGGTTACCCTTTAACCCTTTGTCTGGAAACACCATATATTTT,CASSLRGARLPFNPLSGNTIYF
.,TRBD1,TRBV10-2,TRBJ2-4,TGCGCCAGCACATCGGACAGGGGGAGATACATTCAGTACTTC,CASTSDRGRYIQYF
.,.,TRBV30,TRBJ2-7,TGTGCCTGGAGTAGAGGCGGAGGGGCACGCGGCGAGCAGTACTTC,CAWSRGGGARGEQYF
once,TRBD1,TRBV13,TRBJ2-6,TGTGCCAGCACCCGGGACAGGGTCGTTCTGACTTTC,CASTRDRVVLTF
.,TRBD1,TRBV6-5,TRBJ1-1,TGTGCCAGCACCGTACAGGGGTTCGGGACTGAAGCTTTCTTT,CASTVQGFGTEAFF
.,TRBD1,TRBV7-9,TRBJ2-4,TGTGCCAGCAGCTTTTCCTTGGGACAGATAGCCAAAAACATTCAGTACTTC,CASSFSLGQIAKNIQYF
.,.,TRBV4-1,TRBJ1-4,TGCGCCAGCAGCCACGCACAGGGACGGGAAAAACTGTTTTTT,CASSHAQGREKLFF
.,TRBD2,TRBV2,TRBJ2-3,TGTGCCAGCAGTGAAGGTTGGTCTAGCGGGAGGGCAGATACGCAGTATTTT,CASSEGWSSGRADTQYF
.,.,TRBV9,TRBJ1-5,TGTGCCAGCAGCGTAGCAGGGATGGGCCAGCCCCAGCATTTT,CASSVAGMGQPQHF
.,.,TRBV7-3,TRBJ2-5,TGTGCCAGCAGCCTTGGGGGGTCGGATCAAGAGACCCAGTACTTC,CASSLGGSDQETQYF
.,TRBD1,TRBV19,TRBJ1-1,TGTGCCAGTAGTATAGGGACAGGCACTGAAGCTTTCTTT,CASSIGTGTEAFF
.,TRBD1,TRBV10-1,TRBJ2-2,TGCGCCAGCTCCGGGACAGGGGCCGGGGAGCTGTTTTTT,CASSGTGAGELFF
.,.,TRBV7-3,TRBJ2-2,TGTGCCAGCAGCTTAACGGGCGGGCAGAGCACCGGGGAGCTGTTTTTT,CASSLTGGQSTGELFF
.,TRBD2,TRBV7-9,TRBJ2-5,TGTGCCAGCAGTCGACTAGCGGGGGGAGGGGAGACCCAGTACTTC,CASSRLAGGGETQYF
.,.,TRBV5-1,TRBJ2-3,TGCGCCAGCAGCTTGCAGTTCACAGATACGCAGTATTTT,CASSLQFTDTQYF
.,.,TRBV7-9,TRBJ2-3,TGTGCCAGTCCGGATACGCAGTATTTT,CASPDTQYF
.,.,TRBV5-6,TRBJ1-1,TGTGCCAGCAGTCTAGGGGTTTTGAACACTGAAGCTTTCTTT,CASSLGVLNTEAFF
.,TRBD1,TRBV4-1,TRBJ1-2,TGCGCCAGCAGCCAAGGGTCATGGACAGGGGATGGCTACACCTTC,CASSQGSWTGDGYTF
.,.,TRBV5-6,TRBJ1-2,TGTGCCAGCAGCTTGGACCCCGACACGAACTATGGCTACACCTTC,CASSLDPDTNYGYTF
.,.,TRBV30,TRBJ2-5,TGTGCCTGGAGACCCTCAGACAGAGCCCAAGAGACCCAGTACTTC,CAWRPSDRAQETQYF